This TCR beta chain was identified in a study of siplizumab effects on memory and regulatory T cells. Turning to this clone: Antigen unknown. The same CDR3 arises from other DNA sequences in this sample as well.

General study findings and limits: Alloreactive clones mapping to unstimulated subsets formed only a minor fraction. The alloresponse seemed to draw substantially on naive T cells, which appeared more diverse than memory cells. The Treg-derived share of mappable alloreactive CD4+ clones averaged roughly 70% with siplizumab and 26.9% in controls.

Each sample yielded around 10^5 assayed TCR templates. Method: immunoSEQ multiplex PCR; TCRdb's copy keeps in-frame clones and lacks some. The profile covers some 120,000 clones, with 94% appearing a single time and under 2% taken by the ten largest. The CDR3 extends over 15 amino acids. Germline CDR1 reads LNHNV; CDR2 reads YYDKDF (reference sequence). Trimming shortened V by 5 bases and J by 8 bases, and 18 bases separated the two germline ends. This chain connects TRBV15 to TRBJ2-2, with D possibly TRBD2 on 6 matching bases. The receptor's source is a human donor in good health. Sequences were obtained from non-Treg CD4+ T cells sorted from blood. CDR3 sequence reads: CATSPGGIRTGELFF. Written as DNA, the CDR3 is TGTGCCACCAGCCCCGGGGGAATAAGGACTGGGGAGCTGTTTTTT. Complete variable domain (other parts from reference TRBV15 and TRBJ2-2): DAMVIQNPRYQVTQFGKPVTLSCSQTLNHNVMYWYQQKSSQAPKLLFHYYDKDFNNEADTPDNFQSRRPNTSFCFLDIRSPGLGDTAMYLCATSPGGIRTGELFFGEGSRLTVL.